This T cell receptor (beta chain) is drawn from a study of shared clonotypes between healthy human individuals. General study results and limits: The genetic and exposure-history diversity represented was limited by few donors.

The CDR3 spans 15 residues. V was shortened by 5 bases and J by 3 bases, with 13 bases between the two germline ends. Germline CDR1 reads SGHAT; CDR2 reads FQNNGV. In its sample, this clone was seen a few times. The antigen remains undetermined. Produced via immunoSEQ multiplex PCR; TCRdb's table is partial and in-frame only. In the table there are 300,000 or so clones, 74% of which are singletons. This chain links TRBV11-2 with TRBJ1-4, with D perhaps TRBD1 (6 bases). This clonotype originated in a man between 25 and 39 years old in good health. Sample: memory CD4+ T cells sorted from blood. Subset noted: CD45RA-negative fraction. This chain's CDR3 is CASSQIGGANEKLFF. CDR3 nucleotide sequence: TGTGCCAGCAGCCAAATCGGGGGCGCTAATGAAAAACTGTTTTTT.